Below are 17 T cell receptor beta chains sequenced from a single sample in a study of T cells in Graves' hyperthyroidism and ophthalmopathy. Authors of the study amplified TCR beta CDR3 regions from RNA transcripts. The TCR CDR3 was amplified in a first-round RT-PCR using the HTBI primer set. TCRdb redid the calling of the multiplex PCR reads with MiXCR, one entry per CDR3 protein. The table records hundreds of thousands of distinct CDR3 sequences, approximately 14% of them present only once. Sequencing was done on a sample of blood. The receptors were sampled from a man between 18 and 29 years old with Graves' ophthalmopathy.

The rearrangement joins TRBV19 to TRBJ2-7, with 9 bases lining up with TRBD1. This CDR3 contains 14 residues. Germline V gives CDR1 LNHDA, CDR2 SQIVND (reference sequence). The V gene end was trimmed by 7 bases and the J gene end by 4 bases; junction bases not matched to a gene: 8. DNA of the CDR3: TGTGCCAGTACCCATCCGGGACAGGGTTACGAGCAGTACTTC. This translates into CASTHPGQGYEQYF.

Ten or more counts support this clonotype. V and J are TRBV7-6 and TRBJ2-7; 12 bases align to TRBD2. Looked up from germline, CDR1 is SGHVS and CDR2 is FNYEAQ. V lost 1 base to trimming and J lost 4 bases; unmatched junction nucleotides: 8. The CDR3 is made up of 17 amino acids. The CDR3 nucleotides read TGTGCCAGCAGCTTAGTTCTAGCGGGAGGGCCCAGGTACGAGCAGTACTTC. It yields the protein CASSLVLAGGPRYEQYF.

This clonotype was recorded a few times. The rearrangement uses TRBV27 and TRBJ2-4; the D gene is possibly TRBD1 (6 bases). The germline V gene has CDR1 MNHEY and CDR2 SMNVEV (reference sequence). CDR3 length equals 11 residues. The V end was cut by 7 bases, the J end by 6 bases, with 7 bases between. The CDR3 DNA is TGTGCCAGCAAACAGGGAAACATTCAGTACTTC. Protein: CASKQGNIQYF.

In its sample, this clonotype was seen many times. The rearrangement links TRBV27 to TRBJ1-4; D is possibly TRBD1 (6 bases). The CDR3 is 14 amino acids. V was pared by 1 base and J by 8 bases, with 11 bases between. Germline assignment: CDR1 MNHEY and CDR2 SMNVEV (reference sequence). CDR3 residues: CASSLWGGYEKLFF. CDR3 sequence (DNA): TGTGCCAGCAGTTTATGGGGGGGCTACGAAAAACTGTTTTTT.

This clonotype was counted between two and nine times. The chain is built from TRBV9 and TRBJ1-2, with 7 nucleotides matching TRBD1. The CDR3 totals 16 residues. The V gene end was trimmed by 0 bases and the J gene end by 1 base; junction bases not matched to a gene: 6. Germline loops: CDR1 SGDLS, CDR2 YYNGEE. This CDR3 reads CASSVATSGGNYGYTF. The CDR3 DNA follows: TGTGCCAGCAGCGTAGCTACTTCAGGGGGTAACTATGGCTACACCTTC.

This clonotype was recorded at least ten times. The J gene is TRBJ1-3, the V gene TRBV4-1; D not resolved. Germline CDR1 MGHRA, CDR2 YSYEKL. The length of the CDR3 is 13 residues. Trimming took 7 bases from V and 0 from J, leaving 7 bases between them. The CDR3 spells CASINPSGNTIYF. The CDR3 nucleotides read TGCGCCAGCATCAACCCCTCTGGAAACACCATATATTTT.

This clonotype was detected many times. One end of the junction does not line up with germline, which may come from a read error. The CDR3: CASSPGLASHEQYF. The CDR3 DNA is TGCGCCAGCAGCCCGGGACTAGCCTCCCACGAGCAGTACTTC. This chain joins TRBV4-1 and TRBJ2-7; 9 bases align to TRBD2. This CDR3 has 14 amino acids. Germline CDR1 is MGHRA and CDR2 is YSYEKL.

A few counts support this clonotype. This CDR3 is CASSFRTGVNEQFF. Here the CDR3 DNA reads TGTGCCAGCAGCTTCAGGACGGGAGTCAATGAGCAGTTCTTC. The chain recombines TRBV7-9 with TRBJ2-1, with a weak D call TRBD2 (6 bases). The CDR3 consists of 14 residues. V was cut by 3 bases and J by 6 bases, with 12 bases left in between. Germline loops: CDR1 SEHNR, CDR2 FQNEAQ (reference sequence).

This clonotype was seen more than once but under ten times. The chain has TRBV29-1 and TRBJ1-1; D uncertain. The germline CDR1 and CDR2 sequences are SQVTM and ANQGSEA. The ends were cut back, 5 bases at V and 7 bases at J, with 11 bases in the middle. This CDR3 region has 11 residues. The chain's CDR3 is CSVPRGSEAFF. The CDR3 DNA sequence: TGCAGCGTTCCTCGTGGGAGTGAAGCTTTCTTT.

V and J are TRBV6-1 and TRBJ1-3, with D maybe TRBD1 (5 bases). The CDR3 consists of 17 residues. Germline V lookup: CDR1 MNHNS, CDR2 SASEGT. The V and J ends lost 6 bases and 3 bases respectively, with 21 bases between them. This CDR3 is CASSQDSQGLYGNTIYF. In nucleotides, the CDR3 is TGTGCCAGCAGCCAAGACAGTCAGGGTTTATATGGAAACACCATATATTTT.

This clonotype was recorded at least ten times. A much more abundant neighbour one base away suggests this may be a read error. This sequence joins TRBV6-9 and TRBJ2-2, with 13 bases fitting TRBD2. The CDR3 totals 15 residues. Per the germline V gene, CDR1 is MNHGY and CDR2 is SVAAGI. Trimming at V came to 5 bases and at J to 3 bases, leaving 0 bases not matched to a gene. The CDR3 nucleotides read TGTGCCAGCAGTGGACTAGCGGGGGACACCGGGGAGCTGTTTTTT. Translating gives CASSGLAGDTGELFF.

This clonotype was counted only a few times. The chain employs TRBV5-1 and TRBJ2-5; D unclear. The length of the CDR3 is 14 residues. CDR1 and CDR2 from the germline V gene are SGHRS and YFSETQ. The germline V and J ends were trimmed by 0 bases and 5 bases, with 11 bases remaining between them. In DNA form, the CDR3 reads TGCGCCAGCAGCTTGGCACTTGGCCCGGAGACCCAGTACTTC. It specifies CASSLALGPETQYF. Filled out from reference TRBV5-1 and TRBJ2-5, the complete variable domain reads KAGVTQTPRYLIKTRGQQVTLSCSPISGHRSVSWYQQTPGQGLQFLFEYFSETQRNKGNFPGRFSGRQFSNSRSEMNVSTLELGDSALYLCASSLALGPETQYFGPGTRLLVL.

The V call is TRBV24-1, the J call TRBJ2-1; unclear D gene. The J call is uncertain, as TRBJ2-7 better fits the DNA end. The CDR3 consists of 12 residues. The germline V gene has CDR1 KGHDR and CDR2 SFDVKD. CDR3 coding DNA: TGTGCCACCCCGGCATCCTACAATGAGCAGTACTTC. Protein: CATPASYNEQYF.

The genes are TRBV6-1 and TRBJ2-5; 12 bases align to TRBD2. The J segment lost 0 bases and the V segment lost 6 bases, leaving 5 bases of the junction unmatched. CDR3 length equals 16 residues. Germline assignment: CDR1 MNHNS and CDR2 SASEGT. CDR3: CASRLRLAGDQETQYF. The DNA for the CDR3 is TGTGCCAGCAGGCTCCGACTAGCGGGAGACCAAGAGACCCAGTACTTC.

This clonotype was detected ten times or more. This chain links TRBV7-6 with TRBJ2-1; 9 bases align to TRBD2. CDR1 is SGHVS and CDR2 is FNYEAQ in the germline V gene. The V segment lost 5 bases and the J segment 3 bases; nucleotides outside the gene matches: 23. The CDR3 consists of 21 residues. The CDR3 here is CASSPSTPHVVSGSRYNEQFF. CDR3 DNA sequence: TGTGCCAGCAGCCCTTCTACCCCCCATGTGGTTAGCGGGAGCCGCTACAATGAGCAGTTCTTC.

This clonotype was detected a few times. The chain links TRBV19 to TRBJ2-7, with a tentative D call TRBD2 (6 bases). The CDR3 has 15 amino acids. Germline V lookup: CDR1 LNHDA, CDR2 SQIVND (reference sequence). Trimming took off 5 bases at V and 4 bases at J, with 18 bases between the two ends. CDR3 nucleotide sequence: TGTGCCAGTAGTGACCGACGAAACGGGGGTTACGAGCAGTACTTC. Amino acid sequence: CASSDRRNGGYEQYF.

The chain uses TRBV12-3 or TRBV12-4 and TRBJ1-5, with unresolved D. The CDR3 consists of 12 residues. Trimming shortened V by 7 bases and J by 5 bases, and 9 bases separated the two germline ends. The CDR3 DNA reads TGTGCCAGCACGTTCGGAGATCAGCCCCAGCATTTT. Protein product: CASTFGDQPQHF.